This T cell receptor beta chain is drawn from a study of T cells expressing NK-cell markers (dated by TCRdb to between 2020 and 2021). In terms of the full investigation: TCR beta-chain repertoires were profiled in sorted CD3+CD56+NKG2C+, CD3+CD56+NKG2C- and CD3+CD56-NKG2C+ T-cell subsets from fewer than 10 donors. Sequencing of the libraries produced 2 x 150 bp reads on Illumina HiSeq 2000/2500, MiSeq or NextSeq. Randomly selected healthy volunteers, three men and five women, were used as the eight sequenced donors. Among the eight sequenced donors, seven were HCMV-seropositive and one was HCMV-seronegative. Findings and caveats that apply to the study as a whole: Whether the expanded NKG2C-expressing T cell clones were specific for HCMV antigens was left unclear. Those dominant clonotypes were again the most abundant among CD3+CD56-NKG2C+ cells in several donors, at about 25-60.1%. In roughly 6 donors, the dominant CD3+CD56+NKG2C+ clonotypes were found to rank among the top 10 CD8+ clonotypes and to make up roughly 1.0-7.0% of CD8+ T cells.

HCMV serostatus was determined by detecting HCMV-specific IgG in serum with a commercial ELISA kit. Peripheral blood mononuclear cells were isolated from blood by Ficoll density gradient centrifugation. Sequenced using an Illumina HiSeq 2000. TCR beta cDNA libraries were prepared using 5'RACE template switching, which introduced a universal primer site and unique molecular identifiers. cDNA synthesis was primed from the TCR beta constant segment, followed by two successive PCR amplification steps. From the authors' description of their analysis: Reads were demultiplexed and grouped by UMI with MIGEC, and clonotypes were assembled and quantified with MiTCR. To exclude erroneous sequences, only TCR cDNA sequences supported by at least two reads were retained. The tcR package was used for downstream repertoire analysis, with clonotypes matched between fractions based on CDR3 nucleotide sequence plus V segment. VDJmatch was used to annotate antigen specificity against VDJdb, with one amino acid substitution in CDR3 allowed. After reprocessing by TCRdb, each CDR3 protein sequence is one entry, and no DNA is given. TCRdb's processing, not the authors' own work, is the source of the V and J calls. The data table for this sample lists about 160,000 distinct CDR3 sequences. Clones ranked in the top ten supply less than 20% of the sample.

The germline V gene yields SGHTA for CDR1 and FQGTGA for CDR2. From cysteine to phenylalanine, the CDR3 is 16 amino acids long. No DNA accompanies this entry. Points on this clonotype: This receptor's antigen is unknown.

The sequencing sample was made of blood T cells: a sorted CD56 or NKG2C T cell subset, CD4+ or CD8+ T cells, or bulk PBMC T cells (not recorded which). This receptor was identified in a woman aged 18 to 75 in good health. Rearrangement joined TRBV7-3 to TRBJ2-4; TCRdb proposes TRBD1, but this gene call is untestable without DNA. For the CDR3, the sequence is CASSLFQGKGKNIQYF.